This record concerns one T cell receptor (beta chain) sequence. This sample is part of a study of blood T cell repertoires in COVID-19. As for the study in general: In each case, the material was cDNA or gDNA derived from T cells, B-cell-depleted T cells, or PBMCs.

Participant ages covered about 18 to 89 years across approximately 25 US areas. Recovered Cohort 3 donors showed two negative PCRs, clearance, or symptom resolution. There are 15 residues in the CDR3. Germline CDR1 is ENHRY and CDR2 is SYGVKD. V was trimmed by 8 bases and J by 0 bases, leaving 16 bases between them. Original handling: Amplification of reference gene primers provided the estimated nucleated cell counts. The protocol was immunoSEQ multiplex PCR, while the TCRdb copy is restricted to in-frame clones and leaves out a portion. V, J and clone size derive from that table, while D and trimming were established from the DNA sequence. The sample contains a few hundred thousand clones, roughly four fifths of which appear only once.

The sample comprised PBMCs or T cells enriched from blood (not recorded which). The chain links TRBV10-3 to TRBJ1-2; D uncertain. This receptor was taken from a woman aged 50 to 65 who had recovered from COVID-19. DNA of the CDR3: TGTGCCATCTCAAGCCCACAGCTTACTAACTATGGCTACACCTTC. Amino acid sequence: CAISSPQLTNYGYTF.